The present entry profiles one TCR beta chain with its context. Its antigen is not known. The V end lost 6 bases, the J end lost 3 bases, and 14 bases lay between the germline ends. Germline V gene data show CDR1 as MNHEY and CDR2 as SVGAGI. CDR3 length: 14 residues. This sample is drawn from a study of Ad26.COV2.S vaccination and SARS-CoV-2 variants. Study-level points and caveats: Non-spike TCR breadth was similar in vaccine and placebo recipients. Following vaccination, spike-specific CD8+ and CD4+ T cell responses reportedly exhibited substantial breadth.

Regarding treatment: around 19 received Ad26.COV2.S at low or high dose, single or two shots; 5 received placebo; per-sample allocation not given. Sampling was performed 63 days after the first vaccine or placebo injection. Sequencing was performed with immunoSEQ multiplex PCR; in TCRdb, only in-frame clones are kept and a portion is missing. The sample contains about 440,000 clones, about nine tenths of which appear only once. The chain uses TRBV6-5 and TRBJ2-5; D is unresolved. The receptor was derived from a person aged 18-60 years who received the Ad26.COV2.S COVID-19 vaccine or a placebo. The input for sequencing was peripheral blood, taken in a trial of Ad26.COV2.S vaccine versus placebo. The CDR3 loop is CASRAGHVEETQYF. DNA of the CDR3: TGTGCCAGCAGAGCCGGTCACGTAGAAGAGACCCAGTACTTC.